This T cell receptor beta chain is from a study of cytomegalovirus exposure and HLA in healthy donors. Overall study findings and caveats: Later analysis placed DRB1 highest and HLA-C lowest in TCR association rates, which differed by HLA locus. Later analysis identified around 15,000 TCR beta sequences associated with HLA alleles, using a false discovery rate threshold of 0.05.

Use of 60 Vbeta and 13 Jbeta primers characterized the PCR. The data were produced by immunoSEQ multiplex PCR, yet TCRdb's version contains in-frame clones alone and is incomplete. The sample yields 160,000 or so clones, roughly 80% seen once. The CDR3 runs to 15 residues. Trimming cost V 7 bases and J 0 bases, with 17 bases left between them. Per the germline V gene, CDR1 is SGHRS and CDR2 is YFSETQ. To note about this clone: Its antigen is currently unknown.

The chain links TRBV5-1 to TRBJ2-7; D is perhaps TRBD1 (6 bases). This receptor was obtained from a man aged 25-40 years in good health and CMV-seropositive. Source material: PBMCs. CDR3 nucleotides: TGCGCCAGCGAGCGAGACAGGAGTAACTCCTACGAGCAGTACTTC. Translated, it gives CASERDRSNSYEQYF. The full variable domain, with the rest looked up from reference TRBV5-1 and TRBJ2-7, is KAGVTQTPRYLIKTRGQQVTLSCSPISGHRSVSWYQQTPGQGLQFLFEYFSETQRNKGNFPGRFSGRQFSNSRSEMNVSTLELGDSALYLCASERDRSNSYEQYFGPGTRLTVT.